The clone carrying this TCR beta chain was seen ten or more times. Its specificity is unknown. The source material, RNA transcripts, was used to amplify TCR beta CDR3 regions. Initially, a first-round RT-PCR of the TCR CDR3 employed the HTBI primer set. TCRdb used MiXCR to reprocess the multiplex PCR reads, holding one entry per CDR3 protein. Of more than 550,000 distinct CDR3 sequences in the sample, 45% were seen once. The V and J ends lost 5 bases and 7 bases respectively, with 9 bases between them. The CDR3 length is 13 residues. This sample is part of a study of T cells in Graves' hyperthyroidism and ophthalmopathy. The study, taken as a whole, reports: Ophthalmopathy was distinguished from stable hyperthyroidism by 13 V-J signatures. It was a median around seven months before onset that the model predicted ophthalmopathy. Within blood appeared most thyroid clonotypes that had expanded above 0.001.

Each diagnosis was grounded in clinical symptoms, serum thyroxine and TRAb, thyroid ultrasound, and orbital computed tomography. The V call is TRBV12-3 or TRBV12-4, the J call TRBJ1-6; perhaps TRBD1 as D (5 bases). This clonotype was sampled from an adult man with Graves' disease, either hyperthyroidism or ophthalmopathy (not recorded which). Sequencing was carried out using peripheral blood or thyroid tissue (not recorded which). CDR3 residues: CASSRKGNSPLHF. The CDR3 bases are TGTGCCAGCAGTCGCAAGGGGAATTCACCCCTCCACTTT.